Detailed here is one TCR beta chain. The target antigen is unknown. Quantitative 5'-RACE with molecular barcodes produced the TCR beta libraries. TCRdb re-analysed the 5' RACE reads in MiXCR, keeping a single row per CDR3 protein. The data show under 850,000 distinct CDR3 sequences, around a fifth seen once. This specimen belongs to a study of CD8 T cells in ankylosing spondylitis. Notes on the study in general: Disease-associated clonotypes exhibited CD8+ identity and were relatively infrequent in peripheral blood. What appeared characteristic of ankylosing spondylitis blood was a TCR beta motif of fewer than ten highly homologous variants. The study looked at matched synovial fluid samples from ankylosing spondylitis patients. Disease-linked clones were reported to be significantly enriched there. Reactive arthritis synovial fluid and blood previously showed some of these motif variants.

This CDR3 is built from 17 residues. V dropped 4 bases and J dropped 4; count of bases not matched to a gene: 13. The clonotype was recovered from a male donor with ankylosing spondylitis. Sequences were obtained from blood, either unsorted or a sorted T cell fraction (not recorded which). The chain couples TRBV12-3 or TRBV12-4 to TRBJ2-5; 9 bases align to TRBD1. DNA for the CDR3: TGTGCCAGCAGTTCGAGTCGGACAGGGGCGTTTTTAGAGACCCAGTACTTC. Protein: CASSSSRTGAFLETQYF.